This TCR beta chain was identified during a study of Ad26.COV2.S vaccination and SARS-CoV-2 variants. Background on the study: Each vaccinee took Ad26.COV2.S intramuscularly, once or twice 56 days apart.

V shed 5 bases and J 5 bases; nucleotides not matched to a gene: 4. The CDR3 consists of 15 residues. Germline assignment: CDR1 LNHDA and CDR2 SQIVND (reference sequence). Only in-frame clones appear in the TCRdb table, and some are missing; sequencing was by immunoSEQ multiplex PCR. The sample lists about 350,000 clones; around 88% were seen once. Described treatment: some 20 received Ad26.COV2.S at low or high dose, single or two shots; 5 received placebo; per-sample allocation not given. Day 63 after the first injection of vaccine or placebo was the sampling time. Recruitment in Boston yielded a donor of adult age, 18-55 years. This clone has a handful of counts.

This TCR came from a person between 18 and 60 years old who received the Ad26.COV2.S COVID-19 vaccine or a placebo. This rearrangement joins TRBV19 to TRBJ2-2; 11 bases map to TRBD2. The sequenced sample was peripheral blood, obtained in a trial of Ad26.COV2.S vaccine versus placebo. The CDR3 region has the DNA TGTGCCAGTAGTTTAGCGGGAGGGTTGACCGGGGAGCTGTTTTTT. Amino acid sequence: CASSLAGGLTGELFF.